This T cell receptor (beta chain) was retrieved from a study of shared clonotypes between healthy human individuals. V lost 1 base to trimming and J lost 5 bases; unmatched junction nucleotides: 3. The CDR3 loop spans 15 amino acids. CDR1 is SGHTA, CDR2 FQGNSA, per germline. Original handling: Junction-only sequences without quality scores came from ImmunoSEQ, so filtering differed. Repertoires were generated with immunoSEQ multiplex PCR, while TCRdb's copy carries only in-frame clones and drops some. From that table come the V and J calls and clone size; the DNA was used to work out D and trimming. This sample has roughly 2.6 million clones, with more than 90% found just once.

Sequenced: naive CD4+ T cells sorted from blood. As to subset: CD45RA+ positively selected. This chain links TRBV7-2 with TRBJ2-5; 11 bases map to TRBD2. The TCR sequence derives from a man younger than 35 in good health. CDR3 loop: CASSLVTSGSETQYF. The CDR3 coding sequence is TGTGCCAGCAGCTTAGTTACTAGCGGGAGTGAGACCCAGTACTTC.